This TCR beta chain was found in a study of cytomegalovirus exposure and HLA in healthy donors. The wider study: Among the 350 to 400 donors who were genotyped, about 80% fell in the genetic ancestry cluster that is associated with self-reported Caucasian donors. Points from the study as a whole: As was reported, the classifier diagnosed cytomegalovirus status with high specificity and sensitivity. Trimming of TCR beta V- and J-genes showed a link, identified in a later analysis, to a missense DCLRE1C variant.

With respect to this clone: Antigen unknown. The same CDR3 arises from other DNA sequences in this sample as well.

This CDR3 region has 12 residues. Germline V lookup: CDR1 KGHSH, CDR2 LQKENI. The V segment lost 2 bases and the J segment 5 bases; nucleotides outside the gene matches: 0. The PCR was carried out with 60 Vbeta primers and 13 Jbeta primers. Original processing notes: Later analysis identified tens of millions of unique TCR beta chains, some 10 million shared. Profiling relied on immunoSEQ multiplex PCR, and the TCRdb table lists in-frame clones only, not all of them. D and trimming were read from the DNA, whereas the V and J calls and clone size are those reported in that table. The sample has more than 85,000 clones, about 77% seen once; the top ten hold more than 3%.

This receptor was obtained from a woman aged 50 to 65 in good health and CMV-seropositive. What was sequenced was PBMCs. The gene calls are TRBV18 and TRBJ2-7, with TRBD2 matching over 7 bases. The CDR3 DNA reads TGTGCCAGCTCACCAGGGGGGGACGAGCAGTACTTC. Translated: CASSPGGDEQYF.